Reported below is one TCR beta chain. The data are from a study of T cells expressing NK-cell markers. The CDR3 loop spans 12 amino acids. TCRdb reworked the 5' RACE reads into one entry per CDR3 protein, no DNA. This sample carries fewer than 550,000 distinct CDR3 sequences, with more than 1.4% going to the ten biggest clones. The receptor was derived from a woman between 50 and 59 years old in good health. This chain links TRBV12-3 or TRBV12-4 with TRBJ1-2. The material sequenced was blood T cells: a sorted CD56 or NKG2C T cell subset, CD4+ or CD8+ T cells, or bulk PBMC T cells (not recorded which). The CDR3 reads CASSNWRYGYTF.